The 14 T cell receptor beta chains presented below share a single source sample, sequenced in a study of T-cell reconstitution after alpha-beta-depleted transplantation in children. Unique molecular identifiers were built into the TCRbeta library. TCRdb ran MiXCR on the PCR reads and lists one entry per CDR3 protein. The sample shows 200,000 to 250,000 distinct CDR3 sequences, more than 20% of them seen only once. The sequencing here drew on PBMCs, mostly from graft donor cells, taken 360 days after TCRalphabeta/CD19-depleted stem cell transplant. These receptors were collected from a female patient aged 2-15 years who had a stem cell transplant for congenital amegakaryocytic thrombocytopenia, so the T cells may come from the graft donor.

The V and J genes are TRBV20-1 and TRBJ1-4, with 10 positions matching TRBD1. After removal of 3 bases from V and 8 bases from J, the junction contained 3 bases not matched to a gene. CDR3 length: 13 amino acids. CDR1 is DFQATT, CDR2 SNEGSKA, per germline (reference sequence). This CDR3 reads CSARRDRGEKLFF. CDR3 sequence (DNA): TGCAGTGCTAGGAGGGACAGGGGCGAAAAACTGTTTTTT.

This clonotype was recorded at least ten times. The chain employs TRBV29-1 and TRBJ2-7; D remains unclear. There are 13 residues in the CDR3. Germline assignment: CDR1 SQVTM and CDR2 ANQGSEA. The germline V and J ends were trimmed by 6 bases and 6 bases, with 18 bases remaining between them. The CDR3 coding sequence is TGCAGCGTCGCCCGGGCTACCGCTTCCGAGCAGTACTTC. This encodes CSVARATASEQYF.

This clonotype has only a few counts. This rearrangement joins TRBV5-1 to TRBJ2-2; 10 bases map to TRBD2. CDR3 length: 15 amino acids. V was pared by 3 bases and J by 9 bases, with 8 bases of the junction left unmatched. Germline V gene data show CDR1 as SGHRS and CDR2 as YFSETQ. The CDR3 protein is CASSSDPTSGRELFF. The CDR3 coding sequence is TGCGCCAGCAGCTCCGATCCTACTAGCGGGAGGGAGCTGTTTTTT. The whole variable domain, remainder taken from reference TRBV5-1 and TRBJ2-2, is KAGVTQTPRYLIKTRGQQVTLSCSPISGHRSVSWYQQTPGQGLQFLFEYFSETQRNKGNFPGRFSGRQFSNSRSEMNVSTLELGDSALYLCASSSDPTSGRELFFGEGSRLTVL.

This clonotype was counted between two and nine times. The gene calls are TRBV3-1 and TRBJ1-1; weak D call: TRBD1 (5 bases). Germline CDR1 and CDR2: LGHDT and YNNKEL (reference sequence). Trimming removed 4 bases from V and 7 bases from J, with 10 bases in between. The CDR3 consists of 12 residues. The CDR3 coding sequence is TGTGCCAGCAGCCCAGGGAGTGGTGAAGCTTTCTTT. As protein: CASSPGSGEAFF.

This clonotype was found once. This chain connects TRBV10-2 to TRBJ1-2; D is unresolved. The CDR3 contains 15 residues. Between the trimmed V and J ends, which lost 3 bases and 2 bases, there was a span of 13 bases. Germline V gene sequence: CDR1 WSHSY, CDR2 SAAADI. CDR3 nucleotides: TGCGCCAGCAGTGATGTTGTCACTATGAACTATGGCTACACCTTC. Translated, it gives CASSDVVTMNYGYTF.

The gene calls are TRBV4-3 and TRBJ1-2; a possible D gene is TRBD1 (5 bases). The CDR3 sequence is 15 residues long. Trimming removed 4 bases at V and 1 base at J, with 13 bases between. The germline V gene encodes CDR1 LGHNA and CDR2 YSLEER. CDR3 region: CASSLIWGVNYGYTF. The CDR3 DNA reads TGCGCCAGCAGCCTTATTTGGGGGGTTAACTATGGCTACACCTTC.

This clonotype has a handful of counts. This chain joins TRBV7-3 and TRBJ2-2; D is ambiguous. Trimming pared 2 bases from V and 5 bases from J, leaving 18 bases between. This CDR3 has 17 amino acids. Germline V gives CDR1 SGHTA, CDR2 FQGTGA. CDR3 region: CASSLFSERLTTGELFF. The CDR3 nucleotides read TGTGCCAGCAGCTTATTCTCGGAACGACTTACTACCGGGGAGCTGTTTTTT.

This clonotype was counted only a few times. V usage is TRBV20-1 and J usage is TRBJ2-7; D may be TRBD2 (6 bases). The CDR3 is 11 amino acids. Germline values: CDR1 DFQATT, CDR2 SNEGSKA (reference sequence). Trimming cost V 0 bases and J 13 bases, with 13 bases left between them. CDR3 nucleotides: TGCAGTGCTAGAGATCATTGGGACTCATACTTC. Translated, it gives CSARDHWDSYF.

The chain couples TRBV7-8 to TRBJ2-1; tentative D call: TRBD1 (6 bases). Trimming removed 2 bases at V and 6 bases at J, with 8 bases between. CDR1 and CDR2 (germline): SGHVS, FQNEAQ. CDR3 length equals 13 residues. In DNA form, the CDR3 reads TGTGCCAGCAGCTTATTCAGGGGCAATGAGCAGTTCTTC. The encoded protein is CASSLFRGNEQFF.

The genes are TRBV9 and TRBJ2-1, with D unresolved. Trimming took off 0 bases at V and 3 bases at J, with 7 bases between the two ends. The CDR3 extends over 14 amino acids. Per germline, CDR1 SGDLS and CDR2 YYNGEE. The DNA of the CDR3 is TGTGCCAGCAGCGTAGTCGCTAACTACAATGAGCAGTTCTTC. This codes for CASSVVANYNEQFF.

This clonotype was counted a few times. The rearrangement links TRBV20-1 to TRBJ2-7; unclear D gene. The germline V gene encodes CDR1 DFQATT and CDR2 SNEGSKA (reference sequence). Trimming took 0 bases from V and 3 from J, leaving 9 bases between them. The CDR3 is 13 residues long. The CDR3 nucleotides read TGCAGTGCTAGAGATTCAGGCAGCTACGAGCAGTACTTC. This gives the protein CSARDSGSYEQYF.

The table lists this clonotype with a few counts. CDR3 loop: CASSPAGGVYNEQFF. The CDR3 region has the DNA TGTGCCAGCTCACCCGCGGGAGGGGTTTACAATGAGCAGTTCTTC. The chain carries TRBV18 and TRBJ2-1, with TRBD2 identical over 9 bases. Germline CDR1 reads KGHSH; CDR2 reads LQKENI. With 3 bases clipped from V and 4 bases from J, the junction kept 4 bases outside the gene matches. The CDR3 has 15 residues.

This clonotype has a handful of counts. The V call is TRBV5-1, the J call TRBJ1-1, with TRBD1 matching over 9 bases. V trimming: 2 bases; J trimming: 4 bases; junction bases outside the gene matches: 9. CDR3 length: 16 residues. Germline loops: CDR1 SGHRS, CDR2 YFSETQ. CDR3 nucleotides: TGCGCCAGCAGCTTAAACACAGGGGGCGTGGGCACTGAAGCTTTCTTT. Translation: CASSLNTGGVGTEAFF.

The chain employs TRBV15 and TRBJ2-3; 7 positions agree with TRBD2. Unmatched junction bases numbered 2, after V lost 1 base and J lost 1 base. The CDR3 runs 15 residues. Germline assignment: CDR1 LNHNV and CDR2 YYDKDF (reference sequence). In nucleotides, the CDR3 is TGTGCCACCAGCAGAGGCCTAGCGGGCACAGATACGCAGTATTTT. Translated: CATSRGLAGTDTQYF.